The 28 T cell receptor beta chains listed next were all sequenced from one sample in a study of blood T cell repertoires in COVID-19. Profiled with immunoSEQ multiplex PCR; TCRdb holds only in-frame clones, not every one. Here the sample spans around 190,000 clones, 80% to 90% being singletons. The source material was peripheral blood. These receptors came from a man aged 45-60 years with active or convalescent COVID-19.

The gene calls are TRBV19 and TRBJ1-2, with TRBD1 matching 7 bases. Germline values: CDR1 LNHDA, CDR2 SQIVND (reference sequence). The CDR3 length is 13 residues. Trimming removed 3 bases from V and 5 bases from J; junction bases left unmatched: 3. CDR3 sequence (DNA): TGTGCCAGTAGTATCTTCAGGGGGTATGGCTACACCTTC. Amino acids: CASSIFRGYGYTF. Looking up the rest from reference TRBV19 and TRBJ1-2 gives the full variable domain: DGGITQSPKYLFRKEGQNVTLSCEQNLNHDAMYWYRQDPGQGLRLIYYSQIVNDFQKGDIAEGYSVSREKKESFPLTVTSAQKNPTAFYLCASSIFRGYGYTFGSGTRLTVV.

This clone has a count of ten or more. The V and J genes are TRBV2 and TRBJ2-6; 7 nucleotides line up with TRBD1. Germline lookup yields CDR1 SNHLY and CDR2 FYNNEI. The CDR3 has 17 amino acids. The V gene end was trimmed by 4 bases and the J gene end by 0 bases; junction bases not matched to a gene: 6. The CDR3: CASSGWTGVSGANVLTF. CDR3 nucleotide sequence: TGTGCCAGCAGTGGGTGGACAGGTGTCTCTGGGGCCAACGTCCTGACTTTC.

The chain joins TRBV13 to TRBJ1-1; 9 bases agree with TRBD1. J was trimmed by 7 bases and V by 4 bases; bases with no gene match: 7. Germline V gives CDR1 PRHDT, CDR2 FYEKMQ (reference sequence). CDR3 length: 14 amino acids. CDR3: CASSSRTGVVEAFF. The CDR3, as DNA: TGTGCCAGCAGCTCCCGGACAGGGGTTGTTGAAGCTTTCTTT.

This clone was counted a single time. The chain carries TRBV29-1 and TRBJ1-6; TRBD1 matches 9 bases. Germline V gene data show CDR1 as SQVTM and CDR2 as ANQGSEA. The CDR3 is made up of 13 amino acids. The J segment lost 10 bases and the V segment lost 4 bases, leaving 5 bases of the junction unmatched. The CDR3 spells CSVGGTGSSPLHF. The CDR3, as DNA: TGCAGCGTTGGGGGGACAGGGAGCTCACCCCTCCACTTT.

The chain carries TRBV11-2 and TRBJ1-1; 8 nucleotides agree with TRBD1. Unmatched junction bases numbered 6, after V lost 1 base and J lost 5 bases. The CDR3 contains 15 residues. Germline V gene sequence: CDR1 SGHAT, CDR2 FQNNGV. The CDR3 DNA is TGTGCCAGCAGCTTAGTTGAACAGGGGGTTACTGAAGCTTTCTTT. It codes for CASSLVEQGVTEAFF.

V is TRBV6-1 and J is TRBJ2-7; possible D gene TRBD1, 6 bases. The V end was cut by 1 base, the J end by 1 base, with 8 bases between. The CDR3 extends over 14 amino acids. Germline V gene lookup returns CDR1 MNHNS and CDR2 SASEGT. Here the CDR3 DNA reads TGTGCCAGCAGTGAAGTAGGACAGTCCTACGAGCAGTACTTC. Translated, it gives CASSEVGQSYEQYF.

This chain joins TRBV19 and TRBJ1-2; possible D gene TRBD1, 5 bases. Germline CDR1 and CDR2: LNHDA and SQIVND (reference sequence). Trimming left V 5 bases short and J 6 bases short, with 16 bases between. The CDR3 is made up of 14 amino acids. As DNA, the CDR3 is TGTGCCAGTAGTGTACTGGGGGAGGACGATGGCTACACCTTC. Protein sequence: CASSVLGEDDGYTF.

This chain links TRBV18 with TRBJ1-2; 8 positions agree with TRBD1. The trim removed 3 bases at V and 7 bases at J, leaving 10 bases unmatched. Germline lookup yields CDR1 KGHSH and CDR2 LQKENI. The CDR3 contains 15 residues. CDR3 sequence (DNA): TGTGCCAGCTCACCGCAGGACAGGGCTTTTGGTGGCTACACCTTC. It specifies CASSPQDRAFGGYTF.

The rearrangement joins TRBV7-3 to TRBJ2-3; 15 bases map to TRBD2. The CDR3 runs 16 residues. CDR1 is SGHTA and CDR2 is FQGTGA in the germline V gene. Trimming removed 6 bases from V and 6 bases from J; junction bases left unmatched: 7. CDR3 loop: CASSSHGTSGRDTQYF. DNA of the CDR3: TGTGCCAGCAGTTCACACGGGACTAGCGGGAGGGATACGCAGTATTTT.

The chain employs TRBV3-1 (or the pseudogene TRBV3-2) and TRBJ1-6; a weak D match, TRBD1 (5 bases). CDR3 length equals 14 residues. Looked up from germline, CDR1 is LGHDT and CDR2 is YNNKEL (reference sequence). The V gene lost 2 bases and the J gene lost 10 bases, with 12 bases spanning the gap. The CDR3 protein is CASSQMDGGSPLHF. For the CDR3, the DNA is TGTGCCAGCAGCCAAATGGACGGGGGATCACCCCTCCACTTT.

This chain links TRBV3-1 (or the pseudogene TRBV3-2) with TRBJ2-2; 15 bases align to TRBD2. The CDR3 sequence is 16 residues long. Trimming cost V 4 bases and J 6 bases; bases outside gene matches: 3. CDR1 and CDR2 from the germline V gene are LGHDT and YNNKEL (reference sequence). CDR3 in DNA: TGTGCCAGCAGCCTGGGACTAGCGGGGGGTCCCGGGGAGCTGTTTTTT. Amino acid sequence: CASSLGLAGGPGELFF.

The chain couples TRBV5-4 to TRBJ2-7; TRBD2 is a possible D gene (5 bases). V lost 0 bases and J lost 1, with 14 bases in between. Germline CDR1 reads SGHNT; CDR2 reads YYREEE (reference sequence). This CDR3 is built from 16 residues. The CDR3 region has the DNA TGTGCCAGCAGCTTGGAGGGTGGGAGAAATTCCTACGAGCAGTACTTC. As protein: CASSLEGGRNSYEQYF.

The chain has TRBV7-9 and TRBJ1-4, with 10 nucleotides matching TRBD1. The germline CDR1 and CDR2 sequences are SEHNR and FQNEAQ (reference sequence). The CDR3 is made up of 14 amino acids. V shed 5 bases, J shed 6 bases, and the junction held 3 bases outside the gene matches. The CDR3 is CASSIGTGDEKLFF. The CDR3 nucleotides are TGTGCCAGCAGCATCGGGACAGGGGATGAAAAACTGTTTTTT.

This clone came up once. This chain connects TRBV24-1 to TRBJ1-2; 9 bases align to TRBD1. Trimming removed 4 bases from V and 4 bases from J; junction bases left unmatched: 9. CDR1 and CDR2 from the germline V gene are KGHDR and SFDVKD. The CDR3 length is 16 residues. The CDR3 loop is CATSERTGQGLYGYTF. The CDR3 DNA is TGTGCCACCAGTGAAAGAACCGGACAGGGGCTCTATGGCTACACCTTC.

The rearrangement links TRBV6-2 or TRBV6-3 to TRBJ2-1, with 14 bases that match TRBD2. CDR1 is MNHEY and CDR2 is SVGEGT in the germline V gene. V lost 4 bases to trimming and J lost 8 bases; unmatched junction nucleotides: 7. There are 16 residues in the CDR3. CDR3 in amino acids: CASSSGLAGVRHEQFF. The CDR3 coding sequence is TGTGCCAGCAGTTCGGGACTAGCGGGGGTGAGGCATGAGCAGTTCTTC.

This clone was found a few times. V gene TRBV5-5 combines with J gene TRBJ1-6, with unresolved D. Germline V gene sequence: CDR1 SGHKS, CDR2 YYEKEE (reference sequence). CDR3 length: 15 residues. Trimming left V 4 bases short and J 0 bases short, with 8 bases between. The CDR3 here is CASSTEISYNSPLHF. CDR3 coding DNA: TGTGCCAGCAGCACAGAAATCTCCTATAATTCACCCCTCCACTTT.

This sequence joins TRBV5-1 and TRBJ2-5; TRBD1 might be the D (5 bases). The ends were cut back, 4 bases at V and 1 base at J, with 17 bases in the middle. CDR1 and CDR2 (germline): SGHRS, YFSETQ. The CDR3 runs 16 residues. The CDR3 region is CASSPTAQGTQETQYF. The DNA of the CDR3 is TGCGCCAGCAGCCCGACAGCCCAGGGCACCCAAGAGACCCAGTACTTC.

This chain links TRBV14 with TRBJ2-3; the match to TRBD2 covers 8 bases. In germline, CDR1 is SGHDN, CDR2 FVKESK. The V segment lost 4 bases and the J segment 2 bases; nucleotides outside the gene matches: 8. This CDR3 comprises 16 residues. CDR3 DNA sequence: TGTGCCAGCAGCCCCCGGGGGGGGCATTACACAGATACGCAGTATTTT. Its translation is CASSPRGGHYTDTQYF. The variable domain in full, with the rest retrieved from reference TRBV14 and TRBJ2-3, is EAGVTQFPSHSVIEKGQTVTLRCDPISGHDNLYWYRRVMGKEIKFLLHFVKESKQDESGMPNNRFLAERTGGTYSTLKVQPAELEDSGVYFCASSPRGGHYTDTQYFGPGTRLTVL.

This clone was counted once. This chain uses TRBV7-2 with TRBJ2-3, with 7 bases that match TRBD1. This CDR3 has 13 residues. Germline trimming cut 5 bases from V and 4 bases from J; bases unmatched to any gene: 3. CDR1 is SGHTA, CDR2 FQGNSA, per germline. The CDR3 loop is CASSGQGADTQYF. The CDR3 bases are TGTGCCAGCAGCGGTCAGGGGGCAGATACGCAGTATTTT.

The CDR3 sequence: CASDKGASNTEAFF. The CDR3, as DNA: TGTGCCAGCGACAAGGGGGCATCGAACACTGAAGCTTTCTTT. The chain has TRBV18 and TRBJ1-1; the match to TRBD1 covers 7 bases. V was pared by 8 bases and J by 1 base, with 7 bases of the junction left unmatched. Per germline, CDR1 KGHSH and CDR2 LQKENI. CDR3 length: 14 residues.

The CDR3 DNA is TGTGCCAGCAGCGATCTCACAGATACGCAGTATTTT. Translated: CASSDLTDTQYF. This rearrangement joins TRBV9 to TRBJ2-3; D not certain. Trimming cost V 3 bases and J 2 bases, with 4 bases left between them. Germline V gene lookup returns CDR1 SGDLS and CDR2 YYNGEE. The CDR3 is 12 amino acids.

The V gene is TRBV6-1, the J gene TRBJ1-5, with D hard to call. Trimming removed 0 bases at V and 5 bases at J, with 17 bases between. Germline V lookup: CDR1 MNHNS, CDR2 SASEGT. The CDR3 totals 17 residues. CDR3: CASSEAVGRKFDQPQHF. The CDR3, as DNA: TGTGCCAGCAGTGAAGCCGTGGGGAGGAAGTTCGATCAGCCCCAGCATTTT.

The genes are TRBV6-5 and TRBJ2-7; TRBD1 matches 9 bases. Per the germline V gene, CDR1 is MNHEY and CDR2 is SVGAGI. V shed 11 bases, J shed 7 bases, and the junction held 12 bases outside the gene matches. CDR3 length: 13 amino acids. The CDR3 loop is CAASDRGEGEQYF. Written as DNA, the CDR3 is TGTGCCGCTTCTGACAGGGGGGAGGGAGAGCAGTACTTC.

The rearrangement links TRBV30 to TRBJ1-6; D may be TRBD1 (6 bases). V gave up 0 bases and J gave up 10 bases, with 10 bases separating them. Germline assignment: CDR1 GTSNPN and CDR2 SVGIG (reference sequence). The CDR3 consists of 13 residues. CDR3 sequence reads: CAWSVGGYSPLHF. The CDR3 bases are TGTGCCTGGAGTGTAGGGGGTTACTCACCCCTCCACTTT.

The chain combines TRBV7-6 with TRBJ1-2; TRBD1 might be the D (5 bases). The V gene's germline CDR1 is SGHVS and CDR2 FNYEAQ. V lost 2 bases and J 6 bases, leaving 19 bases between the germline ends. This CDR3 is 16 amino acids long. This CDR3 is CASSLSNAAWGDGYTF. CDR3 nucleotides: TGTGCCAGCAGCTTAAGTAACGCGGCCTGGGGGGATGGCTACACCTTC. The entire variable domain, with the rest obtained from reference TRBV7-6 and TRBJ1-2, is as follows: GAGVSQSPRYKVTKRGQDVALRCDPISGHVSLYWYRQALGQGPEFLTYFNYEAQQDKSGLPNDRFSAERPEGSISTLTIQRTEQRDSAMYRCASSLSNAAWGDGYTFGSGTRLTVV.

The chain employs TRBV7-2 and TRBJ1-5, with a tentative D call TRBD1 (5 bases). The CDR3 sequence is 14 residues long. The germline V and J ends were trimmed by 1 base and 6 bases, with 10 bases remaining between them. The germline gives CDR1 SGHTA, CDR2 FQGNSA. The CDR3 nucleotides read TGTGCCAGCAGCTTAGAGGTCAGGGTTCAGCCCCAGCATTTT. This gives the protein CASSLEVRVQPQHF.

The genes are TRBV7-2 and TRBJ2-1, with TRBD2 matching over 10 bases. Germline CDR1 SGHTA, CDR2 FQGNSA. J gave up 8 bases and V 5 bases, and 6 bases lay outside the gene matches. This CDR3 spans 14 amino acids. Here the CDR3 reads CASSVSGGRYEQFF. The CDR3 bases are TGTGCCAGCAGCGTTAGCGGGGGGCGGTATGAGCAGTTCTTC. The full variable domain, its missing parts supplied by reference TRBV7-2 and TRBJ2-1, is GAGVSQSPSNKVTEKGKDVELRCDPISGHTALYWYRQSLGQGLEFLIYFQGNSAPDKSGLPSDRFSAERTGGSVSTLTIQRTQQEDSAVYLCASSVSGGRYEQFFGPGTRLTVL.

This chain uses TRBV19 with TRBJ1-4; a weak D match, TRBD1 (6 bases). Trimming removed 3 bases from V and 7 bases from J, with 12 bases in between. The CDR3 spans 14 residues. The V gene's germline CDR1 is LNHDA and CDR2 SQIVND (reference sequence). CDR3 coding DNA: TGTGCCAGTAGTATGGGCCAGGGGAGTGAAAAACTGTTTTTT. It specifies CASSMGQGSEKLFF.